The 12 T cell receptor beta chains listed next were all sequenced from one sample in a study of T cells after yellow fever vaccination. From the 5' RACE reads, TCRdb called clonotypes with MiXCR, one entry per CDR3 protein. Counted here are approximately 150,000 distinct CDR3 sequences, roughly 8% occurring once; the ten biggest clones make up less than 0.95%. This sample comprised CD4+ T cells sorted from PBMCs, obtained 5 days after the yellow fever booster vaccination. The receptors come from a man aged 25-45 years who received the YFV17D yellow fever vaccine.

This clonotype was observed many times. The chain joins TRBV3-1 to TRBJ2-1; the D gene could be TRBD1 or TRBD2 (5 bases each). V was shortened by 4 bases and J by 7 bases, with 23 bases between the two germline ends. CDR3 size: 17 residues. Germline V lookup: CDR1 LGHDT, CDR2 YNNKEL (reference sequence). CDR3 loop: CASSPTLGTKGENEQFF. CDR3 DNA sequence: TGTGCCAGCAGCCCAACTCTAGGGACCAAAGGAGAGAATGAGCAGTTCTTC.

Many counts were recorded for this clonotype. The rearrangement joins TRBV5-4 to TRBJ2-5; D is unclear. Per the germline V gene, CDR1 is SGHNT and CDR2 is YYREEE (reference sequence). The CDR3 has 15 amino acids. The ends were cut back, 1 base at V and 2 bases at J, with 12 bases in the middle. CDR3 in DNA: TGTGCCAGCAGCTTGAATACCCAAGGACAAGAGACCCAGTACTTC. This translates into CASSLNTQGQETQYF.

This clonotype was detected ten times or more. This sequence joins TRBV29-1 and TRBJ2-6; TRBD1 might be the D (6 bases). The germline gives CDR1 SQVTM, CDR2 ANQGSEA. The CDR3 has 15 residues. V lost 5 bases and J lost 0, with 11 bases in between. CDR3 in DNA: TGCAGCGTTACACAGGGAAGCTCTGGGGCCAACGTCCTGACTTTC. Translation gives CSVTQGSSGANVLTF. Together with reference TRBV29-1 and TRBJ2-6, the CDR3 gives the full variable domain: SAVISQKPSRDICQRGTSLTIQCQVDSQVTMMFWYRQQPGQSLTLIATANQGSEATYESGFVIDKFPISRPNLTFSTLTVSNMSPEDSSIYLCSVTQGSSGANVLTFGAGSRLTVL.

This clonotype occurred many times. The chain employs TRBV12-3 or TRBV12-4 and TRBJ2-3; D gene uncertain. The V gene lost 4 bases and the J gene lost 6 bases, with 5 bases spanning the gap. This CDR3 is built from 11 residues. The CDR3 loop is CASSSSDTQYF. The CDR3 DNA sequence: TGTGCCAGCAGTTCCTCCGATACGCAGTATTTT.

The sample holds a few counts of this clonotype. The CDR3 bases are TGCGCCAGCAGCTTGGGGGGGGCAGGCACTGAAGCTTTCTTT. Translated, it gives CASSLGGAGTEAFF. The V call is TRBV5-1, the J call TRBJ1-1; possible D gene TRBD1, 6 bases. Germline CDR1 SGHRS, CDR2 YFSETQ. This CDR3 is built from 14 residues. The germline V and J ends were trimmed by 0 bases and 4 bases, with 10 bases remaining between them.

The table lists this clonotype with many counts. The CDR3 sequence: CASSWMRGPTGELFF. CDR3 nucleotide sequence: TGTGCCAGCAGTTGGATGAGGGGGCCCACCGGGGAGCTGTTTTTT. The chain is built from TRBV27 and TRBJ2-2, with 7 bases aligning to TRBD1. The CDR3 extends over 15 amino acids. Germline V gives CDR1 MNHEY, CDR2 SMNVEV (reference sequence). J gave up 4 bases and V 4 bases, and 6 bases lay outside the gene matches.

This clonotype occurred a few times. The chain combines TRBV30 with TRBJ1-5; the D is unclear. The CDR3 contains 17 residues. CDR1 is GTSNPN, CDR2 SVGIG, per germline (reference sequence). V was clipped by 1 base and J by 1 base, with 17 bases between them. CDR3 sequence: CAWSAGRTTASNQPQHF. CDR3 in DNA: TGTGCCTGGAGTGCCGGAAGAACTACCGCGAGCAATCAGCCCCAGCATTTT.

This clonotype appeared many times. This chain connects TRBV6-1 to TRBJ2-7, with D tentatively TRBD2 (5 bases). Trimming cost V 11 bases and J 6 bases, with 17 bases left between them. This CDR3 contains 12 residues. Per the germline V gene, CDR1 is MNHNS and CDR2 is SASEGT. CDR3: CAGGRPSGEQYF. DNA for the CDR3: TGTGCCGGAGGACGCCCATCCGGCGAGCAGTACTTC.

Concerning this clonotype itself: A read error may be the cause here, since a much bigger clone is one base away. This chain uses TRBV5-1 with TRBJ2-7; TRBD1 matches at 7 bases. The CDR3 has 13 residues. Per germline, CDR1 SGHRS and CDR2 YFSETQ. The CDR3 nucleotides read TGCGCCAGCACCTTGACAGGGTCCTACGAGCAGTACTTC. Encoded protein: CASTLTGSYEQYF. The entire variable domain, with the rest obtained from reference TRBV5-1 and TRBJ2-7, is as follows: KAGVTQTPRYLIKTRGQQVTLSCSPISGHRSVSWYQQTPGQGLQFLFEYFSETQRNKGNFPGRFSGRQFSNSRSEMNVSTLELGDSALYLCASTLTGSYEQYFGPGTRLTVT.

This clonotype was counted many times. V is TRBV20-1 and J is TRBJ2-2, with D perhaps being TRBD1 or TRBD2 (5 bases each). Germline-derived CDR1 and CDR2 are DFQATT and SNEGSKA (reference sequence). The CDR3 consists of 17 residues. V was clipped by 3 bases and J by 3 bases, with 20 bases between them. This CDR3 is CSASSPLGRGDTGELFF. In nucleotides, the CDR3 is TGCAGTGCTAGTTCCCCCCTTGGTAGGGGAGACACCGGGGAGCTGTTTTTT.

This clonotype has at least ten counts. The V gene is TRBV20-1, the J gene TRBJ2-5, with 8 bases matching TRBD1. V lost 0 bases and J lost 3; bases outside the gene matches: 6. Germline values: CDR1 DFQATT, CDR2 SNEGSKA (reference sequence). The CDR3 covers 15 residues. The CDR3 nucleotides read TGCAGTGCTAGAGATCAGGCAGGGGGCGAAGAGACCCAGTACTTC. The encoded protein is CSARDQAGGEETQYF.

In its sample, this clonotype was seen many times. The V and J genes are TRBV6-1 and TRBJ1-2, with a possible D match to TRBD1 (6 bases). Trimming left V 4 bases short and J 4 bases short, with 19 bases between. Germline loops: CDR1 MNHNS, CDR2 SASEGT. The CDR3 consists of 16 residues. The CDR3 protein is CASSGPRGTTFYGYTF. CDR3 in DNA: TGTGCCAGCAGTGGTCCTCGCGGGACAACCTTCTATGGCTACACCTTC.